Sequencing of this T cell receptor (beta chain) was carried out in a study of blood T cell repertoires in COVID-19. Authors' methods: Amplified reference gene primers provided the basis for estimating nucleated cell counts. This table comes from immunoSEQ multiplex PCR, and its TCRdb copy is limited to in-frame clones, with some not included. V and J calls plus clone size are reproduced from that table; the DNA served to infer D and trimming. The sample shows about 78,000 clones, roughly 89% of them seen only once. This clone has more than one count but fewer than ten. The sample taken for sequencing was peripheral blood. The origin of this receptor is a woman older than 75 with active or convalescent COVID-19.

CDR3 region: CASSDPGLSYNEQFF. The CDR3 coding sequence is TGTGCCAGCAGTGACCCGGGACTGTCCTACAATGAGCAGTTCTTC. The V and J genes are TRBV28 and TRBJ2-1; tentatively, D is TRBD2 (6 bases). There are 15 residues in the CDR3. The germline V gene encodes CDR1 MDHEN and CDR2 SYDVKM. V was shortened by 5 bases and J by 1 base, with 12 bases between the two germline ends.